This TCR beta chain was obtained from a study of cytomegalovirus exposure and HLA in healthy donors. Comments on this clone: Its matching antigen is unknown. This sample also contains other DNA sequences that code for the same CDR3.

Study observations and caveats: Reports indicated that the classifier achieved high specificity and sensitivity in diagnosing cytomegalovirus status. V- and J-gene trimming of TCR beta was linked (in a later analysis) to a missense DCLRE1C variant. In terms of immune exposure information, only CMV serostatus was available.

The primer mix had 60 Vbeta and 13 Jbeta primers. Some clones are missing from TCRdb's copy, which holds only in-frame ones; the method was immunoSEQ multiplex PCR. The sample includes 150,000 or so clones, around four fifths of them seen just once. CDR1 MNHNS and CDR2 SASEGT come from the germline V gene. Unmatched junction bases numbered 2, after V lost 9 bases and J lost 6 bases. This CDR3 has 13 amino acids. This receptor was obtained from a young woman in good health and CMV-seronegative. V gene TRBV6-1 combines with J gene TRBJ1-6; 10 bases line up with TRBD1. Sequencing input: PBMCs. The chain's CDR3 is CASRTGGNSPLHF. DNA of the CDR3: TGTGCCAGTCGGACAGGGGGTAATTCACCCCTCCACTTT.